Presented here are 8 T cell receptor beta chains from one specimen sequenced in a study of blood T cell repertoires in COVID-19. Measured with immunoSEQ multiplex PCR; TCRdb has only the in-frame clones, and not every one. The repertoire holds tens of thousands of clones, around 83% seen once, with roughly 40% in the top ten. Material: peripheral blood. The receptors shown here come from a woman of 80 years or more with acute or convalescent COVID-19.

The gene calls are TRBV5-8 and TRBJ1-2; D is undetermined. The CDR3 extends over 18 amino acids. The germline V gene has CDR1 SGHTS and CDR2 YDEGEE. The V end was cut by 4 bases, the J end by 0 bases, with 22 bases between. The CDR3 nucleotides are TGTGCCAGCAGCCCGCTATTGATTGCGACATTCTCTAACTATGGCTACACCTTC. Translating gives CASSPLLIATFSNYGYTF.

The chain links TRBV7-9 to TRBJ2-2; no clear D gene. Germline-derived CDR1 and CDR2 are SEHNR and FQNEAQ (reference sequence). CDR3 length: 15 residues. The V end was cut by 1 base, the J end by 7 bases, with 13 bases between. CDR3 bases: TGTGCCAGCAGCTTAGAGGCGGCAGCCATCGGGGAGCTGTTTTTT. Translating gives CASSLEAAAIGELFF.

The rearrangement uses TRBV30 and TRBJ1-5; 11 positions match TRBD1. Germline CDR1 is GTSNPN and CDR2 is SVGIG (reference sequence). After removal of 1 base from V and 7 bases from J, the junction contained 3 bases not matched to a gene. The CDR3 contains 14 residues. The DNA of the CDR3 is TGTGCCTGGAGTGGGACAGGGGGCCGACAGCCCCAGCATTTT. Its protein product is CAWSGTGGRQPQHF.

The rearrangement links TRBV7-6 to TRBJ2-3; D is possibly TRBD1 (5 bases). In germline, CDR1 is SGHVS, CDR2 FNYEAQ. The V gene lost 2 bases and the J gene lost 2 bases, with 11 bases spanning the gap. The length of the CDR3 is 15 residues. CDR3 sequence (DNA): TGTGCCAGCAGCTTATCAGGGCTATACACAGATACGCAGTATTTT. Protein sequence: CASSLSGLYTDTQYF.

The gene calls are TRBV7-9 and TRBJ2-2; D not certain. The ends were cut back, 6 bases at V and 3 bases at J, with 11 bases in the middle. Germline lookup yields CDR1 SEHNR and CDR2 FQNEAQ (reference sequence). CDR3 length equals 14 residues. The CDR3 sequence: CASSSGRYTGELFF. CDR3 nucleotides: TGTGCCAGCAGTTCAGGCCGGTACACCGGGGAGCTGTTTTTT. Full variable domain (rest looked up from reference TRBV7-9 and TRBJ2-2): DTGVSQNPRHKITKRGQNVTFRCDPISEHNRLYWYRQTLGQGPEFLTYFQNEAQLEKSRLLSDRFSAERPKGSFSTLEIQRTEQGDSAMYLCASSSGRYTGELFFGEGSRLTVL.

The rearrangement uses TRBV4-3 and TRBJ1-4, with a weak D call TRBD1 (5 bases). The CDR3 loop spans 14 amino acids. CDR1 and CDR2 from the germline V gene are LGHNA and YSLEER. Trimming removed 5 bases at V and 8 bases at J, with 15 bases between. CDR3 bases: TGCGCCAGCAGCACGGTACAGGTGAACGAAAAACTGTTTTTT. Its protein product is CASSTVQVNEKLFF.

This clone was seen a few times. The V gene is TRBV19, the J gene TRBJ1-2; 9 bases agree with TRBD1. The CDR3 is 14 residues long. V trimming: 5 bases; J trimming: 5 bases; junction bases outside the gene matches: 6. Germline CDR1 and CDR2: LNHDA and SQIVND (reference sequence). This CDR3 reads CASSAPDRGYGYTF. The CDR3 nucleotides are TGTGCCAGTAGTGCCCCGGACAGGGGATATGGCTACACCTTC.

This chain uses TRBV6-5 with TRBJ2-7, with 8 bases fitting TRBD1. Germline CDR1 MNHEY, CDR2 SVGAGI. With 10 bases clipped from V and 5 bases from J, the junction kept 10 bases outside the gene matches. CDR3 length: 13 amino acids. CDR3 sequence: CATRTGFSNEQYF. Written as DNA, the CDR3 is TGTGCCACAAGGACAGGGTTCTCAAACGAGCAGTACTTC.